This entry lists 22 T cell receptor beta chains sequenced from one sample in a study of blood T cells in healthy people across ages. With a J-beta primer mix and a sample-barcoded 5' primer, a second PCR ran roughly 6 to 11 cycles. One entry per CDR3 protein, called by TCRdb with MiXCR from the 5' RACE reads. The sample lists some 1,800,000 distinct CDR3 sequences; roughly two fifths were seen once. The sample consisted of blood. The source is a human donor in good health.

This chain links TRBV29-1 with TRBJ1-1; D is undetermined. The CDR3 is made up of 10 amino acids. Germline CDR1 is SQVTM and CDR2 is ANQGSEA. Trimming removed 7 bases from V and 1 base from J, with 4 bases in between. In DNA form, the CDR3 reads TGCAGCGCCGCGAACACTGAAGCTTTCTTT. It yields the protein CSAANTEAFF.

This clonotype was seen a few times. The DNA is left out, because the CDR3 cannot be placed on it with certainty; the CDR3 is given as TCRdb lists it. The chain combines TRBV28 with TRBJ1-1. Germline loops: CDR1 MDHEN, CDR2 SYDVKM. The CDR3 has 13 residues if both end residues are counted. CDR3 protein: CASSFLENTEAFF.

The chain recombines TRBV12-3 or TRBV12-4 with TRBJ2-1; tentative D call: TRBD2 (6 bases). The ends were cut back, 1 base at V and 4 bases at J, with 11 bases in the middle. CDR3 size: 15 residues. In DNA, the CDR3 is TGTGCCAGCAGTTTAGGGCGGGGTATTTACAATGAGCAGTTCTTC. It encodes CASSLGRGIYNEQFF.

The CDR3 bases are TGCAGCGTAATGGCCGGTATCTCCACAGATACGCAGTATTTT. This codes for CSVMAGISTDTQYF. V and J are TRBV29-1 and TRBJ2-3; no clear D. The germline V and J ends were trimmed by 6 bases and 2 bases, with 15 bases remaining between them. Germline CDR1 is SQVTM and CDR2 is ANQGSEA. CDR3 length equals 14 residues.

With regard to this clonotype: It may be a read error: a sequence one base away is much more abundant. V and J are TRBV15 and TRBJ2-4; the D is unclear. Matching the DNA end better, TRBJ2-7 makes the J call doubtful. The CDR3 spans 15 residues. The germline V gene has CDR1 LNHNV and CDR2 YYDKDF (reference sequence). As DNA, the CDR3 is TGTGCCGCCAGCAGAGATAACCCCGATTTGGGCGAGCAGTACTTC. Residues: CAASRDNPDLGEQYF.

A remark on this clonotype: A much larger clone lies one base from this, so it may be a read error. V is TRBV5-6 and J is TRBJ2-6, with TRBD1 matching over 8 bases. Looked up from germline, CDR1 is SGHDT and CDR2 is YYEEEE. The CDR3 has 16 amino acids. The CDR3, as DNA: TGTGCCAGCAGCTTGACAGGAACCCAGGGGGCCGACGTCCTGACTTTC. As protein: CASSLTGTQGADVLTF.

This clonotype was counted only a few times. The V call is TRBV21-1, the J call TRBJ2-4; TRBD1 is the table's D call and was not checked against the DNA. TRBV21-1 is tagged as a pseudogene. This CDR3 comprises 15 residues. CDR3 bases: TGTGCCAGTACAACAGGGGGCAGGTTTGGAAACATTCAGTACTTC. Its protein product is CASTTGGRFGNIQYF.

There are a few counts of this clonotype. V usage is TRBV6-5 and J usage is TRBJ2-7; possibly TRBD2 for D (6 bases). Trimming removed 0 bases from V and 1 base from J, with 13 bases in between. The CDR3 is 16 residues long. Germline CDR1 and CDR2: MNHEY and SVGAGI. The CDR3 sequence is CASSYSLGDFSYEQYF. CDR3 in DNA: TGTGCCAGCAGTTACTCTTTGGGGGACTTTTCCTACGAGCAGTACTTC.

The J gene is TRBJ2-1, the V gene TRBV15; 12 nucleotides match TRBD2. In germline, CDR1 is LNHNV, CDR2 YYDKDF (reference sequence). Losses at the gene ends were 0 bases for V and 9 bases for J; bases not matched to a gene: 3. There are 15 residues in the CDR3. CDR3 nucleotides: TGTGCCACCAGCAGAGATCTAGCGGGGGGGGGTGAGCAGTTCTTC. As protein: CATSRDLAGGGEQFF.

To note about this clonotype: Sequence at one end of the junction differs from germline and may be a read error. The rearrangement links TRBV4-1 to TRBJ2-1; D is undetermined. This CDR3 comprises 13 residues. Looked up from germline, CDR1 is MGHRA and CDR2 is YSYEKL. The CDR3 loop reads CASNQEPSYEQFF. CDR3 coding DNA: TGCGCCAGCAACCAAGAGCCCAGCTATGAGCAGTTCTTC.

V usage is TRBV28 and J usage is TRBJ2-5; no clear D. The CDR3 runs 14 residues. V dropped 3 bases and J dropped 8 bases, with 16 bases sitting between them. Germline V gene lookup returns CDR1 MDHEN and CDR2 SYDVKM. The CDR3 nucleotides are TGTGCCAGCAGTTTTCTTCAGATGAAGAGAACCCAGTACTTC. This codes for CASSFLQMKRTQYF.

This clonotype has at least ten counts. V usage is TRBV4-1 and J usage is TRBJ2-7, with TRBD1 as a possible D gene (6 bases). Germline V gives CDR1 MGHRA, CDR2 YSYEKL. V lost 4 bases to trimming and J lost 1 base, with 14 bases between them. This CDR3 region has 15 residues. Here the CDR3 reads CASSPTTQGSYEQYF. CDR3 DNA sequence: TGCGCCAGCAGCCCGACCACGCAGGGGTCCTACGAGCAGTACTTC.

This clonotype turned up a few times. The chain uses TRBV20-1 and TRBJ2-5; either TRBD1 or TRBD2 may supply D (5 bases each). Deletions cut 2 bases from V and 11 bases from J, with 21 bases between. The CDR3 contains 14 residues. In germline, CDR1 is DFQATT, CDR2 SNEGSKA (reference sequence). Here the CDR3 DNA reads TGCAGTGCTAGACCGGACTCGGGGCCGGGTGAGCAGTACTTC. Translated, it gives CSARPDSGPGEQYF.

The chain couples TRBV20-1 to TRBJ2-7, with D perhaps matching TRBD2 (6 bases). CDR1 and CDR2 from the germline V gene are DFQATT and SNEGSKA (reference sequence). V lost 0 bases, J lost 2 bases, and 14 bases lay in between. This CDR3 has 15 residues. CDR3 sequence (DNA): TGCAGTGCTAGAGATGATAGCGGAAATACCTACGAGCAGTACTTC. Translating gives CSARDDSGNTYEQYF.

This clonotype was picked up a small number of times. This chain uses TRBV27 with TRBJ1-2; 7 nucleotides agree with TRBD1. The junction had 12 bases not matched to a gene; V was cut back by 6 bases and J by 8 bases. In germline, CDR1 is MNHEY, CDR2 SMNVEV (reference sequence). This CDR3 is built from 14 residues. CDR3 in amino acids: CASSLRGLVTGYTF. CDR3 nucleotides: TGTGCCAGCAGCCTAAGGGGGCTAGTTACAGGCTACACCTTC.

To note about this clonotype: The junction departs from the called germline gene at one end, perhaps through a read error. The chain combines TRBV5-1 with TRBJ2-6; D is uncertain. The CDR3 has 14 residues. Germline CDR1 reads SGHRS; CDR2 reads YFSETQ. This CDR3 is CVSSPYSGANVLTF. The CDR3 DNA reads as TGCGTCAGCAGCCCCTACTCTGGGGCCAACGTCCTGACTTTC.

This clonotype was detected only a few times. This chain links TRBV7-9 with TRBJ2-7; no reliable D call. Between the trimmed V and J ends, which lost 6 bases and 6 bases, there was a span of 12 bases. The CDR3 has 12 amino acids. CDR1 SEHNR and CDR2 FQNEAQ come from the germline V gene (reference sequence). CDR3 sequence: CASSSSWGEQYF. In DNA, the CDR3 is TGTGCCAGCAGTTCATCCTGGGGCGAGCAGTACTTC.

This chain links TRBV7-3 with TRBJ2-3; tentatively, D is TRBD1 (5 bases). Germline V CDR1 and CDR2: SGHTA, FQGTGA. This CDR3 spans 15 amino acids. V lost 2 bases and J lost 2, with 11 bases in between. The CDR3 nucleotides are TGTGCCAGCAGCTTATCCCTGGGGCTCACAGATACGCAGTATTTT. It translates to CASSLSLGLTDTQYF.

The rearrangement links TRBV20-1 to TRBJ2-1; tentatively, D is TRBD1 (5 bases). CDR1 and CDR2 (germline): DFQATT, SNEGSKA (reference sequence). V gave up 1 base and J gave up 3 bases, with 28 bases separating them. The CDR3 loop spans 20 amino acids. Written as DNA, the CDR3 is TGCAGTGCTAGAGTAGATCCCCTCATGCAGGGCCGAGGATACTACAATGAGCAGTTCTTC. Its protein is CSARVDPLMQGRGYYNEQFF.

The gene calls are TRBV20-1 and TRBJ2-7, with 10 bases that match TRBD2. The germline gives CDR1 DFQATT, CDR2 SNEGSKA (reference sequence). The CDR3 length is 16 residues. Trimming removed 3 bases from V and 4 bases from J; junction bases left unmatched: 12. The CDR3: CSARVAGGRSRYEQYF. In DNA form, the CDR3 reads TGCAGTGCTAGGGTAGCGGGGGGCCGCAGTCGGTACGAGCAGTACTTC.

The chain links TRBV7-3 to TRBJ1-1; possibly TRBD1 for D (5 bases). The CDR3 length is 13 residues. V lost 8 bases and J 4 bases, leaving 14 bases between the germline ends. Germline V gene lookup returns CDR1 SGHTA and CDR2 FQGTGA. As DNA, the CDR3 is TGTGCCAGCGGCCGCGGGGCGCGCACTGAAGCTTTCTTT. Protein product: CASGRGARTEAFF.

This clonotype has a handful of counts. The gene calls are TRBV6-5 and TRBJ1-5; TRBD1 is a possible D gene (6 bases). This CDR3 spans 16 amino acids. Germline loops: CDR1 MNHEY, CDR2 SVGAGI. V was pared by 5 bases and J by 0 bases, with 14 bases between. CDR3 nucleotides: TGTGCCAGCAGTCGGGGGGCAATCTATAGCAATCAGCCCCAGCATTTT. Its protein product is CASSRGAIYSNQPQHF.